What follows are 2 T cell receptor beta chains derived from one specimen sequenced in a study of tumor-infiltrating lymphocytes in oesophageal squamous cell carcinoma listed by TCRdb under 2016. The library was generated by PCR. The reads were generated on an Illumina HiSeq 2000. The public reads were run again by TCRdb, first through fastp at Q25 and then through MiXCR, and only productive beta chains were kept. Rows merge per CDR3 protein into single entries with the most common DNA and genes. Within this sample are around 12,000 distinct CDR3 sequences, with under 70% of them counted one time only. The ten largest clones represent about 25% of the sample. Sample: esophageal tumor tissue. All receptors come from a male donor with esophageal squamous cell carcinoma.

The sample holds one count of this clonotype. The V call is TRBV7-3, the J call TRBJ2-7; 10 nucleotides align to TRBD2. The J call may be incorrect, as the DNA end agrees better with TRBJ2-1. This CDR3 comprises 17 residues. Germline values: CDR1 SGHTA, CDR2 FQGTGA. In DNA form, the CDR3 reads TGTGCCAGCAGCTTAGGAGCGGGAGGGAAAATTATGAATGAGCAGTTCTTC. Protein product: CASSLGAGGKIMNEQFF.

The chain combines TRBV19 with TRBJ2-4; TRBD2 agrees at 9 bases. Matching the DNA end better, TRBJ2-1 makes the J call doubtful. Germline assignment: CDR1 LNHDA and CDR2 SQIVND (reference sequence). This CDR3 spans 15 amino acids. The CDR3 loop reads CASTLSGSTYNEQFF. The CDR3 nucleotides are TGTGCCAGTACACTTAGCGGGAGTACCTACAATGAGCAGTTCTTC.